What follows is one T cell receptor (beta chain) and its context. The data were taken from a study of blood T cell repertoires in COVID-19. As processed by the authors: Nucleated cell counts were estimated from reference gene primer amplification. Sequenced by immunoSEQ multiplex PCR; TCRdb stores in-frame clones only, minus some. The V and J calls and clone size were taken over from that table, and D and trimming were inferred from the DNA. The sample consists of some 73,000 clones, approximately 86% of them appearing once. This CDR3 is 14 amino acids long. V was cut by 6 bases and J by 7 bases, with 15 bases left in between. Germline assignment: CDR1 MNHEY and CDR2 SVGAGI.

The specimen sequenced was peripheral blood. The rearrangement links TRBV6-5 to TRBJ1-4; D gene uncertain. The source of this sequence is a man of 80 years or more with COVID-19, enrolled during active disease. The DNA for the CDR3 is TGTGCCAGCAGGTCGACGGGAACCGGTGAAAAACTGTTTTTT. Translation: CASRSTGTGEKLFF.